This T cell receptor beta chain was documented in a study of T cells in Graves' hyperthyroidism and ophthalmopathy. Germline V lookup: CDR1 SGHNT, CDR2 YYREEE (reference sequence). The ends lost 5 bases at V and 0 bases at J; junction bases unmatched: 5. The CDR3 sequence is 15 residues long. Those patients with uncontrolled infection, other autoimmune disease, pregnancy or lactation were excluded. Source material for PBMCs was more than 7.5 ml fresh peripheral blood. TCR beta CDR3 region amplification was performed from RNA transcripts. HTBI primers were used for first-round RT-PCR of the TCR CDR3. Each CDR3 protein gets one entry after TCRdb re-called the multiplex PCR reads with MiXCR. This sample yields fewer than 350,000 distinct CDR3 sequences, of which less than 20% are seen a single time; roughly 16% belongs to the top ten.

Sequenced material: blood. This receptor was taken from a woman aged 40 to 50 with Graves' ophthalmopathy. The chain recombines TRBV5-4 with TRBJ2-1, with 7 bases identical to TRBD2. The CDR3 sequence is CASSPGGPSYNEQFF. CDR3 nucleotides: TGTGCCAGCAGTCCGGGAGGCCCCTCCTACAATGAGCAGTTCTTC.